The table lists the clone carrying this T cell receptor beta chain with a few counts. Its antigen is currently unknown. This sample stems from a study of identical twins. This CDR3 has 16 amino acids. Deletions cut 3 bases from V and 4 bases from J, with 18 bases between. Germline-derived CDR1 and CDR2 are SGHRS and YFSETQ. Using its own MiXCR run on the 5' RACE reads, TCRdb lists one record per CDR3 protein. Found here are approximately 530,000 distinct CDR3 sequences, 20% to 25% of them singletons; the top ten hold approximately 0.52%. Study results and limitations: Analyses of zero insertions could be partly confounded by invariant MAIT and iNKT cells.

These data were likewise used in another study, on yellow fever vaccine responses in identical twins.

The receptor's source is a young woman in good health. Sequenced: CD4+ T cells sorted from blood. This chain joins TRBV5-1 and TRBJ2-3; TRBD2 is a possible D gene (7 bases). As DNA, the CDR3 is TGCGCCAGCAGCTGGGGGGCGGGGGCTGGGCCAGATACGCAGTATTTT. Translating gives CASSWGAGAGPDTQYF.